These T cell receptor beta chains were read from a single sample in a study of blood T cell repertoires in COVID-19. This table comes from immunoSEQ multiplex PCR, and its TCRdb copy is limited to in-frame clones, with some not included. This table holds 85,000 to 95,000 clones, about two thirds found once. Specimen: peripheral blood. These receptors were collected from an elderly woman with acute or convalescent COVID-19. Both conserved end residues are part of each CDR3. The order of the fields is J gene, V gene, clone size, D gene, CDR3 length, CDR3 DNA, CDR3 protein. The D gene is left open where the match is weak. Expanded clones get a size class; other rows say once, few or many, or leave the size out.

TRBJ1-5 | TRBV29-1 | few | . | 14 | TGCAGCGTTTCACAAGAGGCCGGCAATCAGCCCCAGCATTTT | CSVSQEAGNQPQHF
TRBJ1-2 | TRBV18 | . | . | 15 | TGTGCCAGCTCACCACAGACCCTCGGGGAGAGCGGCTACACCTTC | CASSPQTLGESGYTF
TRBJ2-5 | TRBV7-2 | . | . | 12 | TGTGCCAGCAGCCCCATAGCAGAGACCCAGTACTTC | CASSPIAETQYF
TRBJ1-2 | TRBV7-9 | . | TRBD1 | 13 | TGTGCCAGCAGCTTCGGGACAGGGAATGGCTACACCTTC | CASSFGTGNGYTF
TRBJ2-5 | TRBV5-4 | . | TRBD1 | 14 | TGTGCCAGCAGCCCGACAGGGCTGGAAGAGACCCAGTACTTC | CASSPTGLEETQYF
TRBJ1-3 | TRBV29-1 | . | TRBD1 | 16 | TGCAGCGTTGGAGACCGACAGGGGGCGGATGGAAACACCATATATTTT | CSVGDRQGADGNTIYF
TRBJ2-1 | TRBV28 | . | . | 12 | TGTGCCAGCAGGGACACCCACAATGAGCAGTTCTTC | CASRDTHNEQFF
TRBJ1-1 | TRBV7-9 | once | . | 13 | TGTGCCAGCAGCTCACAGGAGGGCACTGAAGCTTTCTTT | CASSSQEGTEAFF
TRBJ2-3 | TRBV6-2/TRBV6-3 | . | TRBD1 | 14 | TGTGCCAGCAGTTCCGGGACAGTCACAGATACGCAGTATTTT | CASSSGTVTDTQYF
TRBJ1-1 | TRBV19 | . | . | 14 | TGTGCCAGTAGTATATGGGGAGTGAACACTGAAGCTTTCTTT | CASSIWGVNTEAFF
TRBJ2-3 | TRBV3-1/TRBV3-2 | . | . | 15 | TGTGCCAGCAGCCTCCGGGAGCGACGCACAGATACGCAGTATTTT | CASSLRERRTDTQYF
TRBJ1-1 | TRBV12-3/TRBV12-4 | . | . | 12 | TGTGCCAGCAGCCCTAAAAGAGCGGGAGCTTTCTTT | CASSPKRAGAFF
TRBJ2-1 | TRBV7-8 | . | . | 16 | TGTGCCAGCAGCTTAGGCGGCGGGGGCGGCTACAATGAGCAGTTCTTC | CASSLGGGGGYNEQFF
TRBJ1-1 | TRBV7-6 | . | . | 12 | TGTGCCAGCGGCACATTAAACGGGATAGCTTTCTTT | CASGTLNGIAFF
TRBJ1-1 | TRBV2 | . | . | 13 | TGTGCCAGCAGTAACGGACTGGGAACTGAAGCTTTCTTT | CASSNGLGTEAFF
TRBJ2-5 | TRBV3-1/TRBV3-2 | . | . | 12 | TGTGCCAGCAGCCAGACTAGGGAGACCCAGTACTTC | CASSQTRETQYF
TRBJ1-6 | TRBV6-6 | once | . | 16 | TGTGCCAGCAGTTACCCCCAGGGACTCTATAATTCACCCCTCCACTTT | CASSYPQGLYNSPLHF
TRBJ1-2 | TRBV7-9 | few | . | 17 | TGTGCCAGCAGCTTAGGGGGGCGCAGGGGCTTGAACTATGGCTACACCTTC | CASSLGGRRGLNYGYTF
TRBJ2-7 | TRBV27 | . | TRBD1 | 15 | TGTGCCAGCAGTTTGGGGACAGCCTATTCCTACGAGCAGTACTTC | CASSLGTAYSYEQYF
TRBJ2-5 | TRBV5-8 | . | TRBD2 | 14 | TGTGCCAGCAGCGCGGCGACTAGCGTGGAGACCCAGTACTTC | CASSAATSVETQYF
TRBJ1-2 | TRBV28 | . | . | 16 | TGTGCCAGCAGTTCCAACGGGGGCGGGGGTATCTATGGCTACACCTTC | CASSSNGGGGIYGYTF
TRBJ2-1 | TRBV7-3 | once | . | 13 | TGTGCCAGCAGCTTAAATAGTGTCAATGAGCAGTTCTTC | CASSLNSVNEQFF
TRBJ2-1 | TRBV4-2 | . | TRBD2 | 17 | TGTGCCAGCAGCCAAGGACTAGCGGGGGGGCGGTACAATGAGCAGTTCTTC | CASSQGLAGGRYNEQFF
TRBJ1-1 | TRBV23-1 | . | . | 14 | TGCGCCAGCAGTCATCAACACAGGAACACTGAAGCTTTCTTT | CASSHQHRNTEAFF